The 22 T cell receptor beta chains below all came from one sample that was sequenced in a study of OX40 agonist ivuxolimab in advanced cancers. Produced via immunoSEQ multiplex PCR; TCRdb's table is partial and in-frame only. The sample shows 15,000 to 20,000 clones, 92% of them seen only once. The sample consisted of CD4+ or CD8+ T cells sorted from blood, taken in a trial of the OX40 agonist ivuxolimab. These receptors originate from an adult with an advanced solid tumor such as melanoma, head and neck, liver or kidney cancer.

The chain joins TRBV5-8 to TRBJ2-2; 9 bases align to TRBD1. The CDR3 extends over 16 amino acids. The germline CDR1 and CDR2 sequences are SGHTS and YDEGEE. V was pared by 4 bases and J by 4 bases, with 8 bases of the junction left unmatched. CDR3 coding DNA: TGTGCCAGCAGCCCGGACAGGGGTTACTCCACCGGGGAGCTGTTTTTT. It specifies CASSPDRGYSTGELFF.

The chain employs TRBV15 and TRBJ2-5; D is uncertain. The germline gives CDR1 LNHNV, CDR2 YYDKDF (reference sequence). The V gene lost 4 bases and the J gene lost 4 bases, with 19 bases spanning the gap. This CDR3 has 16 residues. The CDR3 DNA reads as TGTGCCACCAGCACGAATCCCGGGTCCCGAGGAGAGACCCAGTACTTC. It is translated as CATSTNPGSRGETQYF.

This clone is a singleton in its sample. The chain couples TRBV5-4 to TRBJ2-3, with no clear D. The ends were cut back, 7 bases at V and 2 bases at J, with 5 bases in the middle. CDR1 and CDR2 from the germline V gene are SGHNT and YYREEE (reference sequence). The CDR3 is made up of 11 amino acids. The CDR3, as DNA: TGTGCCAGCGGCCTCACAGATACGCAGTATTTT. Translation: CASGLTDTQYF.

The V gene is TRBV6-5, the J gene TRBJ2-5; D is possibly TRBD1 (6 bases). CDR1 and CDR2 (germline): MNHEY, SVGAGI. The CDR3 extends over 15 amino acids. Trimming took 0 bases from V and 1 from J, leaving 9 bases between them. CDR3 DNA: TGTGCCAGCAGTTACTCGACAGGCAGCCAAGAGACCCAGTACTTC. This gives the protein CASSYSTGSQETQYF.

This chain links TRBV5-5 with TRBJ2-5; TRBD2 matches 12 bases. V lost 0 bases to trimming and J lost 5 bases; unmatched junction nucleotides: 8. The CDR3 runs to 17 residues. Germline loops: CDR1 SGHKS, CDR2 YYEKEE (reference sequence). This CDR3 reads CASSLEASGRAGETQYF. As DNA, the CDR3 is TGTGCCAGCAGCTTGGAGGCTAGCGGGAGGGCCGGGGAGACCCAGTACTTC. Together with reference TRBV5-5 and TRBJ2-5, the CDR3 gives the full variable domain: DAGVTQSPTHLIKTRGQQVTLRCSPISGHKSVSWYQQVLGQGPQFIFQYYEKEERGRGNFPDRFSARQFPNYSSELNVNALLLGDSALYLCASSLEASGRAGETQYFGPGTRLLVL.

The rearrangement links TRBV9 to TRBJ2-5; TRBD1 or TRBD2 may be the D gene (7 bases each). V gave up 4 bases and J gave up 3 bases, with 16 bases separating them. The CDR3 contains 15 residues. In germline, CDR1 is SGDLS, CDR2 YYNGEE. CDR3 amino acids: CASSPTGRGKETQYF. For the CDR3, the DNA is TGTGCCAGCAGCCCGACAGGGCGGGGGAAAGAGACCCAGTACTTC.

The chain links TRBV7-9 to TRBJ2-2, with 10 bases aligning to TRBD2. The V gene end was trimmed by 3 bases and the J gene end by 0 bases; junction bases not matched to a gene: 4. From germline, CDR1 is SEHNR and CDR2 FQNEAQ (reference sequence). The CDR3 covers 17 residues. The CDR3 sequence is CASSFPSGGANTGELFF. The CDR3 DNA is TGTGCCAGCAGCTTCCCAAGCGGGGGGGCGAACACCGGGGAGCTGTTTTTT.

A single count supports this clone. The genes are TRBV4-1 and TRBJ2-7; 9 bases fit TRBD2. Germline trimming cut 1 base from V and 3 bases from J; bases unmatched to any gene: 7. CDR1 and CDR2 (germline): MGHRA, YSYEKL. The CDR3 is 16 amino acids. CDR3 sequence: CASSQVPSGAGYEQYF. The CDR3 nucleotides read TGCGCCAGCAGCCAAGTGCCTAGCGGGGCGGGCTACGAGCAGTACTTC.

Notes on this clone: The junction and the germline gene differ at one end; a read error may be behind it. This sequence joins TRBV2 and TRBJ2-1; D is undetermined. The germline V gene encodes CDR1 SNHLY and CDR2 FYNNEI. The CDR3 runs 9 residues. The CDR3 loop reads CRIYNEQFF. The DNA for the CDR3 is TGCAGAATATACAATGAGCAGTTCTTC. The full variable domain, its missing parts supplied by reference TRBV2 and TRBJ2-1, is EPEVTQTPSHQVTQMGQEVILRCVPISNHLYFYWYRQILGQKVEFLVSFYNNEISEKSEIFDDQFSVERPDGSNFTLKIRSTKLEDSAMYFCRIYNEQFFGPGTRLTVL.

The rearrangement links TRBV5-1 to TRBJ1-1, with unresolved D. CDR1 and CDR2 (germline): SGHRS, YFSETQ. Trimming removed 1 base at V and 1 base at J, with 14 bases between. This CDR3 has 16 amino acids. CDR3 sequence reads: CASSLRMAGKNTEAFF. Here the CDR3 DNA reads TGCGCCAGCAGCTTGAGAATGGCAGGAAAGAACACTGAAGCTTTCTTT.

This clone was counted a few times. V usage is TRBV19 and J usage is TRBJ2-3; D gene ambiguous. V was pared by 8 bases and J by 1 base, with 13 bases between. The CDR3 is 14 amino acids. Germline assignment: CDR1 LNHDA and CDR2 SQIVND (reference sequence). CDR3 coding DNA: TGTGCCAGTGAAAGTGGGCAGGGCACAGATACGCAGTATTTT. This gives the protein CASESGQGTDTQYF.

The CDR3 region is CASSLGLDRGRTEAFF. In DNA form, the CDR3 reads TGTGCCAGCAGCTTAGGACTGGACAGGGGTCGGACTGAAGCTTTCTTT. The rearrangement joins TRBV11-3 to TRBJ1-1; TRBD1 matches at 9 bases. There are 16 residues in the CDR3. V dropped 1 base and J dropped 5; count of bases not matched to a gene: 8. The V gene's germline CDR1 is SGHNT and CDR2 YENEEA.

J is TRBJ1-2 and V is TRBV7-9, with D possibly TRBD1 on 5 matching bases. From germline, CDR1 is SEHNR and CDR2 FQNEAQ (reference sequence). V lost 5 bases to trimming and J lost 8 bases, with 12 bases between them. The CDR3 extends over 12 amino acids. This CDR3 reads CASSLTGGGYTF. The CDR3 nucleotides are TGTGCCAGCAGCCTCACAGGAGGCGGCTACACCTTC.

This clone was picked up a small number of times. The J gene is TRBJ2-7, the V gene TRBV5-6; D gene unclear. The V end was cut by 2 bases, the J end by 2 bases, with 11 bases between. CDR1 is SGHDT, CDR2 YYEEEE, per germline. This CDR3 has 14 amino acids. As DNA, the CDR3 is TGTGCCAGCAGCTTACGGACGGAGACCTACGAGCAGTACTTC. Its translation: CASSLRTETYEQYF.

The rearrangement joins TRBV28 to TRBJ1-2; the match to TRBD1 covers 7 bases. CDR1 is MDHEN and CDR2 is SYDVKM in the germline V gene. This CDR3 has 12 residues. After removal of 4 bases from V and 4 bases from J, the junction contained 0 bases not matched to a gene. The CDR3 DNA is TGTGCCAGCAGTTCAGGGGGCTATGGCTACACCTTC. Amino acid sequence: CASSSGGYGYTF.

The rearrangement uses TRBV5-1 and TRBJ2-3; 7 bases line up with TRBD2. CDR1 and CDR2 from the germline V gene are SGHRS and YFSETQ. With V trimmed by 0 bases and J by 2 bases, 9 bases remained unmatched. CDR3 length: 17 residues. The CDR3 DNA reads as TGCGCCAGCAGCTTGGCCAAGGCAGCGGGGACCACAGATACGCAGTATTTT. It is translated as CASSLAKAAGTTDTQYF.

The gene calls are TRBV28 and TRBJ1-1; D might be TRBD1 (6 bases). Germline CDR1 is MDHEN and CDR2 is SYDVKM. This CDR3 comprises 14 residues. V shed 4 bases and J shed 0 bases, with 9 bases lying between them. CDR3 bases: TGTGCCAGCAGTTACAGGGTTGTGAACACTGAAGCTTTCTTT. It encodes CASSYRVVNTEAFF.

This chain joins TRBV19 and TRBJ1-1, with D hard to call. Germline V gene sequence: CDR1 LNHDA, CDR2 SQIVND (reference sequence). The CDR3 runs 11 residues. Deletions cut 3 bases from V and 12 bases from J, with 11 bases between. The CDR3, as DNA: TGTGCCAGTAGTATTGGATTGGTAACTTTCTTT. It translates to CASSIGLVTFF.

This clone was counted a single time. The V call is TRBV27, the J call TRBJ1-2; TRBD1 matches at 7 bases. Germline lookup yields CDR1 MNHEY and CDR2 SMNVEV (reference sequence). This CDR3 comprises 15 residues. Trimming cost V 3 bases and J 6 bases; bases outside gene matches: 10. CDR3 region: CASSLVGGEQDGYTF. In DNA form, the CDR3 reads TGTGCCAGCAGTTTGGTAGGGGGCGAACAAGATGGCTACACCTTC.

The V call is TRBV7-8, the J call TRBJ2-1; tentatively, D is TRBD2 (6 bases). The V end was cut by 7 bases, the J end by 2 bases, with 15 bases between. The CDR3 contains 15 residues. Per the germline V gene, CDR1 is SGHVS and CDR2 is FQNEAQ. The CDR3 is CASTLNRGTYNEQFF. The CDR3 DNA is TGTGCCAGCACCCTGAATCGGGGGACCTACAATGAGCAGTTCTTC. Full variable domain (missing parts from reference TRBV7-8 and TRBJ2-1): GAGVSQSPRYKVAKRGQDVALRCDPISGHVSLFWYQQALGQGPEFLTYFQNEAQLDKSGLPSDRFFAERPEGSVSTLKIQRTQQEDSAVYLCASTLNRGTYNEQFFGPGTRLTVL.

This sequence joins TRBV5-6 and TRBJ1-2, with 12 bases aligning to TRBD1. The CDR3 sequence is 14 residues long. J lost 6 bases, V lost 6 bases, and 6 bases had no gene match. CDR1 is SGHDT and CDR2 is YYEEEE in the germline V gene. CDR3 coding DNA: TGTGCCAGCACCTATGGGACAGGGGGCCATGGCTACACCTTC. Translation gives CASTYGTGGHGYTF.

The genes are TRBV7-9 and TRBJ1-1; no firm D call. The CDR3 sequence is 12 residues long. V lost 5 bases to trimming and J lost 8 bases, with 12 bases between them. The germline gives CDR1 SEHNR, CDR2 FQNEAQ (reference sequence). CDR3 DNA sequence: TGTGCCAGCAGCGGGTCGGTAGGAGAAGCTTTCTTT. Translated: CASSGSVGEAFF.